One sample yielded the 29 T cell receptor beta chains listed below, sequenced in a study of CD8 T cells in Susac syndrome. Random hexamers were used to reverse transcribe the RNA input (about 0.5 to 1 ug). TCRdb re-called the immunoSEQ multiplex PCR reads with MiXCR, one entry per CDR3 protein. Among about 250,000 distinct CDR3 sequences listed, around 93% were seen once. The source material was CD4+ T cells from PBMCs. These receptor sequences come from a human donor with multiple sclerosis.

This sequence joins TRBV28 and TRBJ1-2, with unresolved D. Trimming removed 6 bases at V and 6 bases at J, with 14 bases between. The CDR3 covers 13 residues. Germline V gene data show CDR1 as MDHEN and CDR2 as SYDVKM. The CDR3 spells CASSFGVLNGYTF. CDR3 DNA: TGTGCCAGCAGCTTCGGGGTTCTCAATGGCTACACCTTC.

V and J are TRBV11-2 and TRBJ1-2; D might be TRBD1 (6 bases). The CDR3 has 14 amino acids. Deletions cut 1 base from V and 2 bases from J, with 8 bases between. Germline V CDR1 and CDR2: SGHAT, FQNNGV. CDR3: CASSLGQENYGYTF. Written as DNA, the CDR3 is TGTGCCAGCAGCTTAGGACAGGAGAACTATGGCTACACCTTC.

J is TRBJ2-2 and V is TRBV12-3 or TRBV12-4; D may correspond to TRBD1 or TRBD2 (5 bases each). The CDR3 has 15 residues. Between the trimmed V and J ends, which lost 4 bases and 2 bases, there was a span of 11 bases. This CDR3 reads CASSSGTANTGELFF. Written as DNA, the CDR3 is TGTGCCAGCAGTTCGGGGACGGCTAACACCGGGGAGCTGTTTTTT.

CDR3: CASSLISFRTGGAKAFF. DNA for the CDR3: TGTGCCAGCAGCTTAATTAGCTTCCGGACAGGGGGTGCTAAAGCTTTCTTT. This chain uses TRBV11-2 with TRBJ1-1, with 10 bases identical to TRBD1. The germline V gene encodes CDR1 SGHAT and CDR2 FQNNGV. The CDR3 is 17 amino acids. V shed 2 bases and J 9 bases; nucleotides not matched to a gene: 15.

The J gene is TRBJ1-1, the V gene TRBV29-1, with a weak D call TRBD1 (5 bases). The CDR3 has 14 residues. The V end lost 6 bases, the J end lost 6 bases, and 20 bases lay between the germline ends. CDR1 SQVTM and CDR2 ANQGSEA come from the germline V gene. The CDR3: CSVGGAGSNAEAFF. The CDR3 DNA follows: TGCAGCGTCGGCGGTGCAGGGAGCAACGCTGAAGCTTTCTTT.

The chain combines TRBV20-1 with TRBJ1-2; weak D call: TRBD1 (6 bases). Germline V lookup: CDR1 DFQATT, CDR2 SNEGSKA (reference sequence). The CDR3 is made up of 14 amino acids. Trimming stripped 0 bases from V and 0 bases from J, with 8 bases between. This CDR3 reads CSARDRDTNYGYTF. The CDR3 DNA follows: TGCAGTGCTAGAGACCGGGACACTAACTATGGCTACACCTTC.

This clonotype was found a few times. The chain carries TRBV7-2 and TRBJ2-7; 11 bases match TRBD1. Trimming at V came to 5 bases and at J to 5 bases, leaving 11 bases not matched to a gene. Germline CDR1 SGHTA, CDR2 FQGNSA. CDR3 length: 16 amino acids. CDR3: CASSLLTGTGGNEQYF. The CDR3 DNA sequence: TGTGCCAGCAGCCTTCTTACGGGGACAGGGGGGAACGAGCAGTACTTC.

The V and J genes are TRBV4-2 and TRBJ2-7; 10 bases are shared with TRBD2. The CDR3 is 15 amino acids. Germline trimming cut 1 base from V and 4 bases from J; bases unmatched to any gene: 4. CDR1 and CDR2 (germline): LGHNA, YNFKEQ. CDR3 amino acids: CASSQVGTSAYEQYF. CDR3 sequence (DNA): TGTGCCAGCAGCCAAGTGGGGACTAGCGCATACGAGCAGTACTTC.

V and J are TRBV24-1 and TRBJ1-4; weak D call: TRBD1 (6 bases). The CDR3 spans 16 residues. The V end was cut by 5 bases, the J end by 7 bases, with 19 bases between. Germline V gene lookup returns CDR1 KGHDR and CDR2 SFDVKD. CDR3 residues: CATSAGDGGSGEKLFF. DNA for the CDR3: TGTGCCACCAGTGCCGGGGATGGGGGCTCAGGTGAAAAACTGTTTTTT.

V usage is TRBV7-3 and J usage is TRBJ2-3; 11 bases agree with TRBD2. J lost 6 bases, V lost 6 bases, and 14 bases had no gene match. The CDR3 covers 17 residues. Looked up from germline, CDR1 is SGHTA and CDR2 is FQGTGA. CDR3 sequence reads: CASSVGTSGSGADTQYF. The CDR3 bases are TGTGCCAGCAGTGTAGGAACTAGCGGGAGCGGGGCGGATACGCAGTATTTT.

The CDR3 coding sequence is TGTGCCAGCAGTGCCCCGGGGCCTCCACTTAATTCACCCCTCCACTTT. This codes for CASSAPGPPLNSPLHF. This chain connects TRBV6-4 to TRBJ1-6; D is possibly TRBD1 (5 bases). CDR3 size: 16 residues. Trimming took off 4 bases at V and 6 bases at J, with 16 bases between the two ends. The germline V gene encodes CDR1 MRHNA and CDR2 SNTAGT.

This chain uses TRBV7-9 with TRBJ2-7; 7 bases agree with TRBD2. The CDR3 consists of 18 residues. The V gene's germline CDR1 is SEHNR and CDR2 FQNEAQ (reference sequence). The V gene end was trimmed by 1 base and the J gene end by 0 bases; junction bases not matched to a gene: 12. The CDR3: CASSLDVGGRASSYEQYV. The CDR3 DNA sequence: TGTGCCAGCAGCTTAGATGTCGGAGGGAGGGCTTCCTCCTACGAGCAGTACGTC.

The rearrangement links TRBV12-3 or TRBV12-4 to TRBJ1-1; 7 bases match TRBD1. V shed 5 bases, J shed 0 bases, and the junction held 6 bases outside the gene matches. The CDR3 is 15 amino acids. The CDR3 region has the DNA TGTGCCAGCAGTCCCCCGGGACAGATGAACACTGAAGCTTTCTTT. This translates into CASSPPGQMNTEAFF.

The rearrangement links TRBV20-1 to TRBJ1-2; D is unresolved. CDR3 length: 14 amino acids. V was trimmed by 6 bases and J by 6 bases, leaving 20 bases between them. CDR1 is DFQATT and CDR2 is SNEGSKA in the germline V gene (reference sequence). The CDR3 region is CSASVVPGGDGYTF. CDR3 coding DNA: TGCAGTGCCTCCGTTGTGCCCGGCGGGGATGGCTACACCTTC.

The J gene is TRBJ2-2, the V gene TRBV6-1; D remains unclear. The CDR3 spans 12 residues. The V and J ends lost 8 bases and 2 bases respectively, with 6 bases between them. The germline V gene encodes CDR1 MNHNS and CDR2 SASEGT. The CDR3 loop is CASGENTGELFF. CDR3 DNA: TGTGCCAGCGGCGAAAACACCGGGGAGCTGTTTTTT.

This sequence joins TRBV7-9 and TRBJ2-5; 9 bases align to TRBD1. Germline trimming cut 5 bases from V and 5 bases from J; bases unmatched to any gene: 6. The germline CDR1 and CDR2 sequences are SEHNR and FQNEAQ (reference sequence). The CDR3 is 14 amino acids. Here the CDR3 reads CASSAGQGWETQYF. Here the CDR3 DNA reads TGTGCCAGCAGCGCCGGACAGGGGTGGGAGACCCAGTACTTC. The full variable domain, with the rest looked up from reference TRBV7-9 and TRBJ2-5, is DTGVSQNPRHKITKRGQNVTFRCDPISEHNRLYWYRQTLGQGPEFLTYFQNEAQLEKSRLLSDRFSAERPKGSFSTLEIQRTEQGDSAMYLCASSAGQGWETQYFGPGTRLLVL.

CDR3 sequence: CSARVASGGETQYF. As DNA, the CDR3 is TGCAGTGCTAGAGTCGCTAGCGGAGGGGAGACCCAGTACTTC. The chain carries TRBV20-1 and TRBJ2-5; the match to TRBD2 covers 7 bases. After removal of 1 base from V and 5 bases from J, the junction contained 7 bases not matched to a gene. This CDR3 is 14 amino acids long. In germline, CDR1 is DFQATT, CDR2 SNEGSKA (reference sequence).

The chain couples TRBV29-1 to TRBJ1-1, with TRBD1 matching 11 bases. Germline lookup yields CDR1 SQVTM and CDR2 ANQGSEA. Trimming took 4 bases from V and 8 from J; bases not matched to a gene: 6. The CDR3 runs to 13 residues. The CDR3 nucleotides are TGCAGCGTTGTCCGGACAGGGGGCGGAGAAGCTTTCTTT. Its translation: CSVVRTGGGEAFF.

The chain has TRBV3-1 and TRBJ2-5, with D perhaps TRBD2 (6 bases). The CDR3 has 15 amino acids. V dropped 1 base and J dropped 2 bases, with 11 bases sitting between them. Germline V gene lookup returns CDR1 LGHDT and CDR2 YNNKEL (reference sequence). The CDR3 region has the DNA TGTGCCAGCAGCCAAGGGCGCGGGGAGCAAGAGACCCAGTACTTC. It translates to CASSQGRGEQETQYF.

The chain is built from TRBV21-1 and TRBJ2-7; the table names TRBD1, a call not compared with the DNA. TRBV21-1 represents a pseudogene. The CDR3 runs 17 residues. The CDR3 DNA reads as TGTGCCAGCAGCCCAAGCGGACAGCGTCCCTCTTCCTACGAGCAGTACTTC. Protein sequence: CASSPSGQRPSSYEQYF.

The chain has TRBV20-1 and TRBJ1-4; unclear D gene. V lost 6 bases and J 4 bases, leaving 12 bases between the germline ends. CDR1 is DFQATT, CDR2 SNEGSKA, per germline (reference sequence). There are 13 residues in the CDR3. CDR3 loop: CSAAGILNEKLFF. Here the CDR3 DNA reads TGCAGTGCGGCGGGGATACTTAATGAAAAACTGTTTTTT.

The gene calls are TRBV28 and TRBJ1-2, with TRBD1 matching over 7 bases. The J segment lost 8 bases and the V segment lost 2 bases, leaving 11 bases of the junction unmatched. Germline CDR1 MDHEN, CDR2 SYDVKM. The CDR3 is 15 amino acids. CDR3 DNA sequence: TGTGCCAGCAGTTTAACTCTTGGGGAGGGACAGGGCTACACCTTC. Encoded protein: CASSLTLGEGQGYTF.

The chain uses TRBV19 and TRBJ2-2; TRBD1 agrees at 8 bases. After removal of 6 bases from V and 0 bases from J, the junction contained 6 bases not matched to a gene. CDR3 size: 16 residues. CDR1 LNHDA and CDR2 SQIVND come from the germline V gene (reference sequence). CDR3 loop: CASSLMGQANTGELFF. CDR3 sequence (DNA): TGTGCCAGTAGCCTTATGGGACAGGCGAACACCGGGGAGCTGTTTTTT.

The rearrangement joins TRBV7-9 to TRBJ1-5; 9 bases map to TRBD1. The germline gives CDR1 SEHNR, CDR2 FQNEAQ (reference sequence). This CDR3 is built from 15 residues. V shed 7 bases and J 6 bases; nucleotides not matched to a gene: 10. DNA of the CDR3: TGTGCCAGCATCTTGGGGACAGGGTTAACTCAGCCCCAGCATTTT. Amino acids: CASILGTGLTQPQHF.

The genes are TRBV29-1 and TRBJ1-1, with 8 bases identical to TRBD1. V was clipped by 6 bases and J by 1 base; unmatched bases: 4. The CDR3 length is 13 residues. The germline V gene encodes CDR1 SQVTM and CDR2 ANQGSEA. CDR3 residues: CSVRQGRNTEAFF. The CDR3, as DNA: TGCAGCGTCCGACAGGGGAGGAACACTGAAGCTTTCTTT.

The V gene is TRBV11-2, the J gene TRBJ1-2; a weak D match, TRBD1 (5 bases). The V end was cut by 5 bases, the J end by 3 bases, with 19 bases between. The CDR3 runs 16 residues. Looked up from germline, CDR1 is SGHAT and CDR2 is FQNNGV. As DNA, the CDR3 is TGTGCCAGCAGCCCCCTCGGGGACCTTCGTGACTATGGCTACACCTTC. It translates to CASSPLGDLRDYGYTF.

The V gene is TRBV7-2, the J gene TRBJ1-6, with D unclear. Germline-derived CDR1 and CDR2 are SGHTA and FQGNSA. The CDR3 is 13 amino acids. V was clipped by 4 bases and J by 11 bases, with 12 bases between them. The CDR3 DNA reads TGTGCCAGCAGCTACCCGGGAGGAGCACCCCTCCACTTT. This gives the protein CASSYPGGAPLHF.

This clonotype has only one observation. This sequence joins TRBV12-3 or TRBV12-4 and TRBJ1-1; D is unclear. The CDR3 is 16 residues long. The V end lost 1 base, the J end lost 6 bases, and 18 bases lay between the germline ends. The CDR3 here is CASSLGSLQLNPEAFF. The DNA for the CDR3 is TGTGCCAGCAGTTTAGGTTCGTTACAACTAAACCCTGAAGCTTTCTTT.

V is TRBV19 and J is TRBJ2-5, with D maybe TRBD2 (6 bases). The CDR3 is 12 residues long. Germline assignment: CDR1 LNHDA and CDR2 SQIVND (reference sequence). The germline V and J ends were trimmed by 10 bases and 2 bases, with 11 bases remaining between them. CDR3 sequence: CATGRGQETQYF. The CDR3, as DNA: TGTGCCACCGGGCGGGGACAAGAGACCCAGTACTTC.